The 21 T cell receptor beta chains below were found in one sample sequenced in a study of blood T cell repertoires in COVID-19. Clones were read by immunoSEQ multiplex PCR, and TCRdb kept only the in-frame ones, dropping some. The sample has around 150,000 clones; about 83% are singletons. Sequenced input: peripheral blood. All receptors come from a man aged 50 or older with acute or convalescent COVID-19.

The rearrangement joins TRBV13 to TRBJ2-3; 8 nucleotides align to TRBD1. The CDR3 runs to 15 residues. Germline CDR1 is PRHDT and CDR2 is FYEKMQ (reference sequence). The ends lost 5 bases at V and 5 bases at J; junction bases unmatched: 9. The CDR3 region is CASSQLDRELDTQYF. The CDR3 DNA sequence: TGTGCCAGCAGCCAGCTGGACAGGGAGCTAGATACGCAGTATTTT.

In its sample, this clone was seen many times. The V and J genes are TRBV11-2 and TRBJ1-1, with TRBD1 as a possible D gene (5 bases). CDR1 SGHAT and CDR2 FQNNGV come from the germline V gene. This CDR3 has 14 amino acids. Trimming left V 4 bases short and J 5 bases short, with 14 bases between. The CDR3 region has the DNA TGTGCCAGCAGCTCGGAAATACAGGCGACTGAAGCTTTCTTT. The encoded protein is CASSSEIQATEAFF.

This chain links TRBV20-1 with TRBJ2-1; D remains unclear. Trimming shortened V by 3 bases and J by 9 bases, and 6 bases separated the two germline ends. CDR1 and CDR2 from the germline V gene are DFQATT and SNEGSKA (reference sequence). This CDR3 has 10 residues. The CDR3 reads CSASAGEQFF. CDR3 DNA: TGCAGTGCTAGTGCCGGTGAGCAGTTCTTC.

This clone has more than one count but fewer than ten. This chain joins TRBV5-1 and TRBJ1-3, with D possibly matching TRBD1 (6 bases). The length of the CDR3 is 16 residues. Germline lookup yields CDR1 SGHRS and CDR2 YFSETQ. V was clipped by 4 bases and J by 2 bases, with 16 bases between them. CDR3: CASSPSLTGTGNTIYF. The CDR3 DNA follows: TGCGCCAGCAGCCCGTCGTTAACAGGGACTGGAAACACCATATATTTT.

The chain is built from TRBV5-5 and TRBJ2-7; 11 bases line up with TRBD2. CDR1 SGHKS and CDR2 YYEKEE come from the germline V gene (reference sequence). Trimming took 0 bases from V and 2 from J; bases not matched to a gene: 7. The CDR3 has 17 residues. The CDR3 loop reads CASSLEIPSGGTYEQYF. The CDR3 DNA reads TGTGCCAGCAGCTTGGAAATCCCTAGCGGGGGGACCTACGAGCAGTACTTC.

Details on this clone: Within the sample, other DNA sequences also encode this same CDR3. This rearrangement joins TRBV5-1 to TRBJ2-5; 12 bases fit TRBD2. Germline V gene sequence: CDR1 SGHRS, CDR2 YFSETQ. The CDR3 contains 14 residues. After removal of 2 bases from V and 5 bases from J, the junction contained 1 base not matched to a gene. The CDR3: CASSFGTSGETQYF. The CDR3, as DNA: TGCGCCAGCAGCTTTGGGACTAGCGGGGAGACCCAGTACTTC.

This chain uses TRBV5-1 with TRBJ2-4; TRBD2 aligns across 7 bases. V lost 6 bases to trimming and J lost 3 bases; unmatched junction nucleotides: 9. Germline CDR1 is SGHRS and CDR2 is YFSETQ. The CDR3 is 15 amino acids. The CDR3 sequence: CASTFAGEGKNIQYF. CDR3 sequence (DNA): TGCGCCAGCACCTTCGCGGGGGAAGGCAAAAACATTCAGTACTTC.

V gene TRBV7-2 combines with J gene TRBJ1-5, with D perhaps matching TRBD1 (6 bases). CDR1 SGHTA and CDR2 FQGNSA come from the germline V gene. V lost 3 bases, J lost 4 bases, and 7 bases lay in between. The CDR3 covers 13 residues. CDR3 nucleotides: TGTGCCAGCAGCTTCACAGGGAATCAGCCCCAGCATTTT. Encoded protein: CASSFTGNQPQHF.

The chain employs TRBV28 and TRBJ1-3; D is unclear. V lost 8 bases and J 0 bases, leaving 8 bases between the germline ends. This CDR3 region has 13 residues. Germline V gene data show CDR1 as MDHEN and CDR2 as SYDVKM. This CDR3 is CASGLTSGNTIYF. CDR3 nucleotides: TGTGCCAGCGGGCTGACCTCTGGAAACACCATATATTTT.

The rearrangement uses TRBV24-1 and TRBJ2-5, with D possibly TRBD2 on 6 matching bases. Per germline, CDR1 KGHDR and CDR2 SFDVKD. This CDR3 spans 14 amino acids. The ends were cut back, 4 bases at V and 4 bases at J, with 12 bases in the middle. In DNA form, the CDR3 reads TGTGCCACCAGTGACCGGACTACGAGAGAGACCCAGTACTTC. Residues: CATSDRTTRETQYF.

This clone was detected a few times. V and J are TRBV5-1 and TRBJ2-1; perhaps TRBD2 as D (7 bases). V was shortened by 0 bases and J by 6 bases, with 16 bases between the two germline ends. This CDR3 spans 16 amino acids. CDR1 and CDR2 from the germline V gene are SGHRS and YFSETQ. As DNA, the CDR3 is TGCGCCAGCAGCTTGGATAGGGGGGGCCTAAGCAATGAGCAGTTCTTC. This codes for CASSLDRGGLSNEQFF.

The chain joins TRBV9 to TRBJ2-5, with 15 bases lining up with TRBD2. V dropped 3 bases and J dropped 5; count of bases not matched to a gene: 5. Germline CDR1 SGDLS, CDR2 YYNGEE. This CDR3 has 16 residues. This CDR3 is CASSGTSGGAGETQYF. In DNA form, the CDR3 reads TGTGCCAGCAGCGGGACTAGCGGGGGGGCCGGTGAGACCCAGTACTTC.

V and J are TRBV2 and TRBJ1-1; 8 positions agree with TRBD1. Germline CDR1 reads SNHLY; CDR2 reads FYNNEI. J was trimmed by 5 bases and V by 7 bases; bases with no gene match: 6. The CDR3 has 13 residues. CDR3 residues: CASTWTGSTEAFF. The DNA for the CDR3 is TGTGCCAGCACTTGGACAGGGTCAACTGAAGCTTTCTTT.

V gene TRBV28 combines with J gene TRBJ1-6; D call uncertain. CDR1 is MDHEN and CDR2 is SYDVKM in the germline V gene. CDR3 length: 16 residues. Deletions cut 6 bases from V and 4 bases from J, with 16 bases between. CDR3 bases: TGTGCCAGCAGCCGCTTGCGGATCCTTTATAATTCACCCCTCCACTTT. It is translated as CASSRLRILYNSPLHF.

V usage is TRBV5-8 and J usage is TRBJ1-5; possibly TRBD1 for D (6 bases). Germline V gene lookup returns CDR1 SGHTS and CDR2 YDEGEE. The CDR3 covers 16 residues. V was shortened by 5 bases and J by 4 bases, with 19 bases between the two germline ends. The CDR3 protein is CASRTGGGWQNQPQHF. The CDR3 DNA sequence: TGTGCCAGCAGAACGGGGGGGGGCTGGCAGAATCAGCCCCAGCATTTT.

The rearrangement joins TRBV11-3 to TRBJ2-2; weak D call: TRBD1 (5 bases). V gave up 0 bases and J gave up 5 bases, with 13 bases separating them. This CDR3 contains 16 residues. Germline V gene sequence: CDR1 SGHNT, CDR2 YENEEA. CDR3 bases: TGTGCCAGCAGCTTAGATTCCAGGACAAAGACCGGGGAGCTGTTTTTT. Encoded protein: CASSLDSRTKTGELFF. The full variable domain, with the rest looked up from reference TRBV11-3 and TRBJ2-2, is EAGVVQSPRYKIIEKKQPVAFWCNPISGHNTLYWYLQNLGQGPELLIRYENEEAVDDSQLPKDRFSAERLKGVDSTLKIQPAELGDSAVYLCASSLDSRTKTGELFFGEGSRLTVL.

The J gene is TRBJ2-5, the V gene TRBV30, with 11 bases aligning to TRBD2. The germline CDR1 and CDR2 sequences are GTSNPN and SVGIG (reference sequence). Germline trimming cut 3 bases from V and 5 bases from J; bases unmatched to any gene: 5. The CDR3 contains 14 residues. This CDR3 reads CAWRVAGGRETQYF. In nucleotides, the CDR3 is TGTGCCTGGAGGGTAGCGGGGGGGCGGGAGACCCAGTACTTC. Drawing the rest from reference TRBV30 and TRBJ2-5, the complete variable domain is SQTIHQWPATLVQPVGSPLSLECTVEGTSNPNLYWYRQAAGRGLQLLFYSVGIGQISSEVPQNLSASRPQDRQFILSSKKLLLSDSGFYLCAWRVAGGRETQYFGPGTRLLVL.

This chain links TRBV6-2 or TRBV6-3 with TRBJ1-2, with D perhaps matching TRBD1 (6 bases). V lost 5 bases, J lost 4 bases, and 11 bases lay in between. CDR3 length: 13 amino acids. Germline lookup yields CDR1 MNHEY and CDR2 SVGEGT. CDR3 nucleotides: TGTGCCAGCAGTCGACAGGTTATCTATGGCTACACCTTC. Its translation is CASSRQVIYGYTF.

The rearrangement joins TRBV5-6 to TRBJ1-2; no reliable D call. Germline-derived CDR1 and CDR2 are SGHDT and YYEEEE. V dropped 2 bases and J dropped 7 bases, with 12 bases sitting between them. This CDR3 is built from 13 residues. CDR3 DNA sequence: TGTGCCAGCAGCTTATCCGACTTAGGTGGCTACACCTTC. Residues: CASSLSDLGGYTF.

In this sample, this clone turned up many times. This chain uses TRBV19 with TRBJ1-2, with a possible D match to TRBD1 (6 bases). The V end lost 5 bases, the J end lost 4 bases, and 14 bases lay between the germline ends. This CDR3 has 14 residues. Germline V CDR1 and CDR2: LNHDA, SQIVND (reference sequence). CDR3 in amino acids: CASSPPGGRYGYTF. The CDR3, as DNA: TGTGCCAGTAGTCCACCGGGGGGCCGCTATGGCTACACCTTC.

V is TRBV2 and J is TRBJ1-5; D is unresolved. V was cut by 5 bases and J by 4 bases, with 6 bases left in between. Looked up from germline, CDR1 is SNHLY and CDR2 is FYNNEI. The CDR3 length is 12 residues. CDR3: CASSNINQPQHF. The CDR3, as DNA: TGTGCCAGCAGTAATATAAATCAGCCCCAGCATTTT.